This entry lists 15 T cell receptor beta chains sequenced from one sample in a study of blood T cell repertoires in COVID-19. Libraries were prepared by immunoSEQ multiplex PCR; TCRdb keeps only in-frame clonotypes and omits some of them. The sample carries a few hundred thousand clones, approximately 86% recorded once. Sequenced material: peripheral blood. These receptors were obtained from a woman in her 30s who had recovered from COVID-19.

V gene TRBV19 combines with J gene TRBJ2-6; maybe TRBD2 (6 bases). Germline CDR1 and CDR2: LNHDA and SQIVND (reference sequence). This CDR3 spans 19 amino acids. The V end was cut by 2 bases, the J end by 1 base, with 18 bases between. CDR3: CASSILIVREKSGANVLTF. The DNA of the CDR3 is TGTGCCAGTAGTATATTGATAGTTCGGGAGAAATCTGGGGCCAACGTCCTGACTTTC.

The V call is TRBV27, the J call TRBJ2-7; 8 nucleotides align to TRBD2. Germline lookup yields CDR1 MNHEY and CDR2 SMNVEV (reference sequence). CDR3 length: 14 amino acids. CDR3 protein: CVTTPAGGRYEQYF. The CDR3 DNA sequence: TGTGTCACAACTCCGGCGGGGGGCCGCTACGAGCAGTACTTC.

This chain links TRBV5-1 with TRBJ1-5; no reliable D call. V was trimmed by 5 bases and J by 5 bases, leaving 14 bases between them. Per germline, CDR1 SGHRS and CDR2 YFSETQ. There are 14 residues in the CDR3. The CDR3 sequence is CASSFSGEDQPQHF. CDR3 sequence (DNA): TGCGCCAGCAGTTTCTCTGGGGAGGATCAGCCCCAGCATTTT.

The V and J genes are TRBV24-1 and TRBJ2-7, with D possibly matching TRBD2 (5 bases). The CDR3 runs 14 residues. Germline assignment: CDR1 KGHDR and CDR2 SFDVKD. The V and J ends lost 3 bases and 7 bases respectively, with 15 bases between them. The CDR3 nucleotides are TGTGCCACCAGTGATCCCAGTGCCCCGGGGGAGCAGTACTTC. This gives the protein CATSDPSAPGEQYF.

Concerning this clone itself: Distinct nucleotide sequences in the sample also encode this CDR3. The J gene is TRBJ2-6, the V gene TRBV19; 7 nucleotides agree with TRBD2. The trim removed 1 base at V and 2 bases at J, leaving 2 bases unmatched. Germline lookup yields CDR1 LNHDA and CDR2 SQIVND (reference sequence). The CDR3 spans 16 residues. DNA of the CDR3: TGTGCCAGTAGTATAGGGGGAGGGCCTGGGGCCAACGTCCTGACTTTC. Amino acids: CASSIGGGPGANVLTF.

In this sample, this clone turned up many times. This chain connects TRBV27 to TRBJ1-3, with D perhaps matching TRBD1 (6 bases). V was trimmed by 5 bases and J by 4 bases, leaving 9 bases between them. Looked up from germline, CDR1 is MNHEY and CDR2 is SMNVEV (reference sequence). The CDR3 is 13 residues long. DNA of the CDR3: TGTGCCAGCAGTGCAGGGGCCGGAAACACCATATATTTT. Translation: CASSAGAGNTIYF.

Notes on this clone: This CDR3 is also generated by other DNA sequences in the sample. The chain links TRBV2 to TRBJ1-4; possibly TRBD1 for D (5 bases). The CDR3 length is 15 residues. Trimming took off 6 bases at V and 0 bases at J, with 11 bases between the two ends. Germline CDR1 is SNHLY and CDR2 is FYNNEI. The CDR3: CASRRDRATNEKLFF. The CDR3 DNA sequence: TGTGCCAGCAGGCGGGACCGAGCAACTAATGAAAAACTGTTTTTT.

The chain recombines TRBV9 with TRBJ2-5; 9 nucleotides line up with TRBD1. CDR1 SGDLS and CDR2 YYNGEE come from the germline V gene. The V gene end was trimmed by 1 base and the J gene end by 4 bases; junction bases not matched to a gene: 8. This CDR3 is built from 16 residues. The CDR3 DNA reads as TGTGCCAGCAGCGTATTAGGAGGGACAGGGCGAGAGACCCAGTACTTC. Translating gives CASSVLGGTGRETQYF.

The rearrangement joins TRBV3-1 (or the pseudogene TRBV3-2) to TRBJ2-5; 7 nucleotides line up with TRBD2. This CDR3 has 14 amino acids. The V segment lost 6 bases and the J segment 4 bases; nucleotides outside the gene matches: 8. CDR1 and CDR2 (germline): LGHDT, YNNKEL (reference sequence). DNA for the CDR3: TGTGCCAGCAGTCGGGGAGGGCCGGCAGAGACCCAGTACTTC. Translating it yields CASSRGGPAETQYF.

This clone was detected ten times or more. The CDR3 DNA reads as TGTGCCAGCACGGCCGGGGACACTGAAGCTTTCTTT. Encoded protein: CASTAGDTEAFF. The chain joins TRBV6-5 to TRBJ1-1, with no clear D. V was cut by 7 bases and J by 3 bases, with 9 bases left in between. The CDR3 extends over 12 amino acids. The germline CDR1 and CDR2 sequences are MNHEY and SVGAGI.

The V and J genes are TRBV4-3 and TRBJ2-2; possible D gene TRBD1, 6 bases. Germline lookup yields CDR1 LGHNA and CDR2 YSLEER. The CDR3 consists of 15 residues. Deletions cut 1 base from V and 2 bases from J, with 8 bases between. CDR3 sequence reads: CASSQAGHNTGELFF. The CDR3 bases are TGCGCCAGCAGCCAAGCGGGACACAACACCGGGGAGCTGTTTTTT.

J is TRBJ1-2 and V is TRBV21-1; TRBD1 reflects the table's D call only, with no check against the DNA. TRBV21-1 is an annotated pseudogene. This CDR3 contains 14 residues. For the CDR3, the DNA is TGTGCCAGCAGCCCCACAGGGGATTCTCGTGGCTACACCTTC. It yields the protein CASSPTGDSRGYTF.

This chain links TRBV25-1 with TRBJ1-4; the match to TRBD1 covers 7 bases. The V and J ends lost 3 bases and 3 bases, in that order; junction bases with no gene match: 1. The germline V gene encodes CDR1 MGHDK and CDR2 SYGVNS. The length of the CDR3 is 14 residues. DNA for the CDR3: TGTGCCAGCAGTGAGGGACAGCCTAATGAAAAACTGTTTTTT. Its translation: CASSEGQPNEKLFF.

The V and J genes are TRBV9 and TRBJ2-1, with D maybe TRBD2 (5 bases). Trimming removed 3 bases from V and 0 bases from J, with 10 bases in between. CDR1 SGDLS and CDR2 YYNGEE come from the germline V gene. CDR3 length equals 15 residues. The DNA for the CDR3 is TGTGCCAGCAGCGATAGCGTAAGCTCCTACAATGAGCAGTTCTTC. Amino acids: CASSDSVSSYNEQFF.

V and J are TRBV7-3 and TRBJ1-2; TRBD1 matches 9 bases. The junction had 14 bases not matched to a gene; V was cut back by 2 bases and J by 4 bases. CDR3 length: 18 residues. From germline, CDR1 is SGHTA and CDR2 FQGTGA. CDR3 loop: CASSLDPGQGLLVYGYTF. CDR3 coding DNA: TGTGCCAGCAGCTTAGATCCGGGACAGGGACTTCTTGTCTATGGCTACACCTTC.